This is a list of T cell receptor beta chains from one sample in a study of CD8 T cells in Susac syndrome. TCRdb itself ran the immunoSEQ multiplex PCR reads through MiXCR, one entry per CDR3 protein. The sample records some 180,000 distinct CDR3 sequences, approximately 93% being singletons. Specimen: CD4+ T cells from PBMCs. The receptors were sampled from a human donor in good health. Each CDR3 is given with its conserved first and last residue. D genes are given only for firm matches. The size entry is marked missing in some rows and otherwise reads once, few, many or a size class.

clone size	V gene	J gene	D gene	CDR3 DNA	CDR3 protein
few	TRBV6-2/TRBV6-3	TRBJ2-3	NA	TGTGCCAGCAGTCTCAGCCGCAGCACAGATACGCAGTATTTT	CASSLSRSTDTQYF
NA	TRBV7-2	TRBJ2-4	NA	TGTGCCAGCAGCCCACGGGGGTTACTAGCCAAAAACATTCAGTACTTC	CASSPRGLLAKNIQYF
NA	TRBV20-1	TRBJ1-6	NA	TGCAGTGCGGCGAGGGGGGGGGACTCCTATAATTCACCCCTCCACTTT	CSAARGGDSYNSPLHF
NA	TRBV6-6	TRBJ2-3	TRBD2	TGTGCCAGCAGTCGCCCCGGGGGGGGCCGGGATACGCAGTATTTT	CASSRPGGGRDTQYF
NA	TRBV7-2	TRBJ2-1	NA	TGTGCCAGCAGCTTCGGACTTGACAATGAGCAGTTCTTC	CASSFGLDNEQFF
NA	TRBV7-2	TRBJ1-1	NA	TGTGCCAGCAGCTACCGGGTGGGCACTGAAGCTTTCTTT	CASSYRVGTEAFF
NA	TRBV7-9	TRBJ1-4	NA	TGTGCCAGCGCGGGGGCTGCTAATGAAAAACTGTTTTTT	CASAGAANEKLFF
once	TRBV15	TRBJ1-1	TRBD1	TGTGCCACCAGCACTGAGACAGGGGCGCCCACTGAAGCTTTCTTT	CATSTETGAPTEAFF
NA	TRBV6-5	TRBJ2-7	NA	TGTGCCAGCAGCGCGGTAAACTCCTACGAGCAGTACTTC	CASSAVNSYEQYF
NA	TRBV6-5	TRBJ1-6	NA	TGTGCCAGCAGTCGGGACTCCTCCCAAGGGGCCCTCCACTTT	CASSRDSSQGALHF
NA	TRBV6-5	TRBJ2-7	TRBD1	TGTGCCAGCAGAACCCCGACAGGGGCCGCCTACGAGCAGTACTTC	CASRTPTGAAYEQYF
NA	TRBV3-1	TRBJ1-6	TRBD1	TGTGCCAGCAGCCAAAAGACAGGGTCTCATGGACCCCTCCACTTT	CASSQKTGSHGPLHF
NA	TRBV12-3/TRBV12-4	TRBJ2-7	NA	TGTGCCAGCAGTAGGGGTCTACTAGAAGTCCCCGAGCAGTACTTC	CASSRGLLEVPEQYF
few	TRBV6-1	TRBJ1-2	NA	TGTGCCAGCAGTGGCGGAGGAACTGTTAACTATGAAGGCTACACCTTC	CASSGGGTVNYEGYTF
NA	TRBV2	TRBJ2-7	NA	TGTGCCAGCCAAAACTACGAGCAGTACTTC	CASQNYEQYF
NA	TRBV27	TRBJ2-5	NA	TGTGCCAGCAGTTTAGCGTGGCGCTATAAGGAGACCCAGTACTTC	CASSLAWRYKETQYF
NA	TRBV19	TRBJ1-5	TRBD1	TGTGCCAGTAGTATGGGGGACAGCTTCAATCAGCCCCAGCATTTT	CASSMGDSFNQPQHF
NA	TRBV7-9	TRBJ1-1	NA	TGTGCCAGCAGCCTCGAGGGGGGACACAAAGCTTTCTTT	CASSLEGGHKAFF
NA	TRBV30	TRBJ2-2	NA	TGTGCCTGGAGTGTACTTGTCGGGGTCGGGGAGCTGTTTTTT	CAWSVLVGVGELFF
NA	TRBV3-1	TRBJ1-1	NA	TGTGCCAGCAGCCAAGCGGGGAGGGAAGCTTTCTTT	CASSQAGREAFF
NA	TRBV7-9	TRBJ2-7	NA	TGTGCCAGCAGCCCTTTATCCGGCATTGGCTACGAGCAGTACTTC	CASSPLSGIGYEQYF
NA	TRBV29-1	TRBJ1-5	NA	TGCAGCGTTGGTCCGGGGGCTAATCAGCCCCAGCATTTT	CSVGPGANQPQHF
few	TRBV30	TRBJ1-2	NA	TGTGCCTCAAGTCCAGGGAACTATGGCTACACCTTC	CASSPGNYGYTF
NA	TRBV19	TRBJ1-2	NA	TGTGCCAGTAGTATCGGCGGGACGCATGGCTACACCTTC	CASSIGGTHGYTF
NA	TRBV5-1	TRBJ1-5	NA	TGCGCCAGCAGCTTGGGGGGGATTAATCAGCCCCAGCATTTT	CASSLGGINQPQHF
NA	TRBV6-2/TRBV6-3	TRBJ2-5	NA	TGTGCCAGCAAGGAAACGGCGGAAGAGACCCAGTACTTC	CASKETAEETQYF
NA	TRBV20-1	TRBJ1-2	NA	TGCAGTGCACTCCGGGGGCGAACCTATGGCTACACCTTC	CSALRGRTYGYTF
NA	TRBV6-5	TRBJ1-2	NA	TGTGCCAGCACCACGGGGAATGGCTACACCTTC	CASTTGNGYTF
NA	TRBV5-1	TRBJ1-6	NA	TGCGCCAGCAGCCGGGACCGAGGTTCCTATAATTCACCCCTCCACTTT	CASSRDRGSYNSPLHF
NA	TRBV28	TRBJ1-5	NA	TGTGCCACCGTGGACGGAGATCAGCCCCAGCATTTT	CATVDGDQPQHF
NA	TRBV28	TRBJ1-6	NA	TGTGCCAGCAGTTTATGGCAGTCACCCCTCCACTTT	CASSLWQSPLHF
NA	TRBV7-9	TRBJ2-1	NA	TGTGCCAGCAGCTTGGACGGGGGCCGAACCAATGAGCAGTTCTTC	CASSLDGGRTNEQFF
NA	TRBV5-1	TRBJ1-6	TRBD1	TGCGCCAGCAGCCCAGGGGAGGGGGCCCTGTATTCACCCCTCCACTTT	CASSPGEGALYSPLHF
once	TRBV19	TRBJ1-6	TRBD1	TGTGCCAGTAGTATTTCGGGACAGGGCCATTTGAAGAATTCACCCCTCCACTTT	CASSISGQGHLKNSPLHF
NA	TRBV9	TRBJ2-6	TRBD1	TGTGCCAGCGGACAGGGGTCTGGGGCCAACGTCCTGACTTTC	CASGQGSGANVLTF
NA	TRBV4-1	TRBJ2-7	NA	TGCGCCAGCAGCCAAGCCGGGAAAGGCTACGAGCAGTACTTC	CASSQAGKGYEQYF
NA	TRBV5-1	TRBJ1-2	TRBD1	TGCGCCAGCAGCCTTGGGGACAGTAACTATGGCTACACCTTC	CASSLGDSNYGYTF
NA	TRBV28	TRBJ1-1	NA	TGTGCCAGCAGTTTACAGGGCGTTCAGGCTGAAGCTTTCTTT	CASSLQGVQAEAFF
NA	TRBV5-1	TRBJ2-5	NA	TGCGCCAGCAGCTTGGGGCCCCGTCGGCAAGAGACCCAGTACTTC	CASSLGPRRQETQYF
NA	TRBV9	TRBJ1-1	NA	TGTGCCAGCAGCTCCGAAATTTCGAGCGGCGTGGCTTTCTTT	CASSSEISSGVAFF
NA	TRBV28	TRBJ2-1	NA	TGTGCCAGCAGTTTAAAAAGACTAGTTGGGAATGAGCAGTTCTTC	CASSLKRLVGNEQFF
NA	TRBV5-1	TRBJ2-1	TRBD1	TGCGCCAGCAGCTTAACAGGGGGCCAGTTCTTC	CASSLTGGQFF
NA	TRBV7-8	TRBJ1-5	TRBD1	TGTGCCAGCAGCGTTGACAGGGGCGGGCCCCAGCATTTT	CASSVDRGGPQHF
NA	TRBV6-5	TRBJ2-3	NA	TGTGCCAGCAGTTTCCAGGGAAGTGCAGATACGCAGTATTTT	CASSFQGSADTQYF
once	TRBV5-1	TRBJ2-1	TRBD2	TGCGCCAGCAGCTTGACTAGCGGATCCTACAATGAGCAGTTCTTC	CASSLTSGSYNEQFF
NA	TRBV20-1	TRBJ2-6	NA	TGCAGTGCTAGAGGGACTTCTGGGGCCAACGTCCTGACTTTC	CSARGTSGANVLTF
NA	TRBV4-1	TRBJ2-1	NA	TGCGCCAGCAGCCTTCTTGTTTCCGGGGCGTACAATGAGCAGTTCTTC	CASSLLVSGAYNEQFF
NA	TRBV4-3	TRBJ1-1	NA	TGCGCCAGCAGCACGACTAGTTTCACTGAAGCTTTCTTT	CASSTTSFTEAFF
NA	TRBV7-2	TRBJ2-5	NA	TGTGCCAGCAGCCAAGGTCGGCAGCAAGAGACCCAGTACTTC	CASSQGRQQETQYF
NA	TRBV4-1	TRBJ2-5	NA	TGCGCCAGCAGCCAATGGGCGGGGGAGACCCAGTACTTC	CASSQWAGETQYF
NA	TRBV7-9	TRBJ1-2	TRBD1	TGTGCCAGCAGCTTAGCGGGACAGAACTATGGCTACACCTTC	CASSLAGQNYGYTF
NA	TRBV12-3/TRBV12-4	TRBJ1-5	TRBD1	TGTGCCAGCAGTCCCTTCGGACAGGTTCTCAATCAGCCCCAGCATTTT	CASSPFGQVLNQPQHF
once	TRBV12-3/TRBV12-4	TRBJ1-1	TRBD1	TGTGCCAGCAGTTTTTACAGGGGCACTGAAGCTTTCTTT	CASSFYRGTEAFF